This TCR beta chain was sequenced in a study of blood T cell repertoires in COVID-19. Turning to the study itself: The origin of the acute and convalescent COVID-19 samples was the United States, Italy and Spain.

Produced via immunoSEQ multiplex PCR; TCRdb's table is partial and in-frame only. The table has around 230,000 clones, 80% to 90% seen once. The CDR3 extends over 14 amino acids. The V gene lost 1 base and the J gene lost 1 base, with 5 bases spanning the gap. Germline V CDR1 and CDR2: SGHVS, FNYEAQ. The chain has TRBV7-6 and TRBJ2-4; D uncertain. The receptor comes from a man younger than 35 with acute COVID-19. The source material was PBMCs or T cells enriched from blood (not recorded which). CDR3 amino acids: CASSLGLAKNIQYF. The CDR3 bases are TGTGCCAGCAGCTTAGGTCTGGCCAAAAACATTCAGTACTTC.